The clone carrying this TCR beta chain was counted between two and nine times. What it recognizes is unknown. This sample stems from a study of post-analysis software for immune sequencing data. Study outcomes and limitations: In patients, a few TRBV segments were more frequent than in controls, with TRBV5-6, TRBV5-1 and TRBV20-1 among them. Multiple sclerosis patients had significantly lower normalized Chao1 diversity than controls. The authors found that F measure strongly co-clustered same-batch samples.

CDR1 is SGHRS and CDR2 is YFSETQ in the germline V gene. Trimming removed 4 bases at V and 4 bases at J, with 17 bases between. The CDR3 has 15 amino acids. Carried by the TCR beta cDNA libraries were unique molecular identifiers. The authors obtained some 500,000 cDNA molecules from approximately 0.95 to 9.8 million T cells. TCRdb recomputed calls from the PCR reads with MiXCR, one row per CDR3 protein. This repertoire shows about 770,000 distinct CDR3 sequences, around 45% found once; its top ten account for roughly 4.4%. The sample comprised blood. The clonotype originates from a girl aged 10-17 years with multiple sclerosis. V and J are TRBV5-1 and TRBJ2-5, with D tentatively TRBD1 or TRBD2 (6 bases each). CDR3 loop: CASSAGHPIRETQYF. The CDR3 DNA sequence: TGCGCCAGCAGCGCGGGACACCCGATCCGAGAGACCCAGTACTTC.